This T cell receptor beta chain was observed in a study of Ad26.COV2.S vaccination and SARS-CoV-2 variants. For the study at large: The study gave Ad26.COV2.S intramuscularly, once or twice 56 days apart. Study observations and caveats: Total T cell responses, in the TCR breadth and depth analyses, may have been underestimated.

Germline V gene data show CDR1 as SGHTA and CDR2 as FQGNSA. The V end was cut by 2 bases, the J end by 2 bases, with 13 bases between. The CDR3 consists of 15 residues. Described treatment: approximately 18 received Ad26.COV2.S at low or high dose, single or two shots; about five received placebo; per-sample allocation not given. Day 63 after the first injection of vaccine or placebo was the sampling time. This adult donor, from Boston, was 18-55 years old. Vaccine was an Ad26 vector expressing Wuhan-strain SARS-CoV-2 spike. Sequencing was performed with immunoSEQ multiplex PCR; in TCRdb, only in-frame clones are kept and a portion is missing. The table lists some 520,000 clones, 87% of them singletons. For this clone: Its antigen is currently unknown.

V usage is TRBV7-2 and J usage is TRBJ2-7; no clear D gene. The sequenced sample was peripheral blood, obtained in a trial of Ad26.COV2.S vaccine versus placebo. The TCR sequence derives from a person between 18 and 60 years old who received the Ad26.COV2.S COVID-19 vaccine or a placebo. CDR3 nucleotides: TGTGCCAGCAGCTTACCCCAACCGCTTCCCTACGAGCAGTACTTC. Protein sequence: CASSLPQPLPYEQYF.